In its sample, the clone carrying this T cell receptor (beta chain) was seen once. Authors' analysis steps: Amplification with reference gene primers provided the estimates of nucleated cell counts. TCRdb keeps only in-frame clones here, not all; method: immunoSEQ multiplex PCR. Clone size and V and J calls were adopted from that table, with D and trimming inferred from the DNA. Among 250,000 or so clones, around four fifths were seen once, and the ten largest hold 4% to 5%. The sample comes from a study of blood T cell repertoires in COVID-19. Study-level background: Some COVID-19 samples were acute and others convalescent; all came from the United States, Italy and Spain. T cells, B-cell-depleted T cells, or PBMCs provided the cDNA or gDNA that served as material.

There are 14 residues in the CDR3. V was cut by 4 bases and J by 3 bases, with 13 bases left in between. CDR1 and CDR2 from the germline V gene are SQVTM and ANQGSEA. The sample was peripheral blood. The sequence derives from a woman aged 70-85 years with acute or convalescent COVID-19. The V call is TRBV29-1, the J call TRBJ2-1, with TRBD1 as a possible D gene (5 bases). CDR3 nucleotide sequence: TGCAGCGTTGGGTTCAGGGCTCTCTACAATGAGCAGTTCTTC. Its protein product is CSVGFRALYNEQFF.